Below are 23 T cell receptor beta chains sequenced from a single sample in a study of cytomegalovirus exposure and HLA in healthy donors. Use of 60 Vbeta and 13 Jbeta primers characterized the PCR. Profiled with immunoSEQ multiplex PCR; TCRdb holds only in-frame clones, not every one. This sample has about 190,000 clones; roughly four fifths occur once, and the top ten carry less than 4%. Sequenced material: PBMCs. All receptors derive from a woman aged 25 to 39 in good health and CMV-seropositive.

The table lists this clone with a count of one. Within the sample, other DNA sequences also encode this same CDR3. CDR3 amino acids: CSAGQGGEQYF. The CDR3 region has the DNA TGCAGTGCTGGACAGGGAGGCGAGCAGTACTTC. The chain recombines TRBV20-1 with TRBJ2-7; 8 positions agree with TRBD1. The V gene end was trimmed by 5 bases and the J gene end by 6 bases; junction bases not matched to a gene: 3. This CDR3 spans 11 amino acids. Germline-derived CDR1 and CDR2 are DFQATT and SNEGSKA (reference sequence).

V usage is TRBV15 and J usage is TRBJ2-1; 10 bases are a match to TRBD1. From germline, CDR1 is LNHNV and CDR2 YYDKDF (reference sequence). Germline trimming cut 2 bases from V and 4 bases from J; bases unmatched to any gene: 5. The length of the CDR3 is 16 residues. The CDR3 sequence: CATSRHGTGAYNEQFF. DNA of the CDR3: TGTGCCACCAGCAGACATGGGACAGGGGCGTACAATGAGCAGTTCTTC.

Only a few counts were recorded for this clone. The J gene is TRBJ1-5, the V gene TRBV6-6; 9 bases match TRBD1. The CDR3 loop spans 14 amino acids. Germline V gives CDR1 MNHNY, CDR2 SVGAGI (reference sequence). The V gene end was trimmed by 6 bases and the J gene end by 12 bases; junction bases not matched to a gene: 12. The CDR3 sequence: CASRGGQGLSIQHF. The CDR3 coding sequence is TGTGCCAGCAGGGGGGGACAGGGCCTCTCTATCCAGCATTTT.

This CDR3 is CASSPRFSGANVLTF. CDR3 coding DNA: TGTGCCAGCAGCCCACGGTTTTCTGGGGCCAACGTCCTGACTTTC. The chain carries TRBV6-5 and TRBJ2-6; the D is unclear. Germline lookup yields CDR1 MNHEY and CDR2 SVGAGI. CDR3 length: 15 amino acids. Trimming took 6 bases from V and 1 from J, leaving 10 bases between them.

This clone was detected once. This sample includes further DNA sequences coding for the same CDR3. The chain recombines TRBV13 with TRBJ2-7; 9 bases fit TRBD1. Looked up from germline, CDR1 is PRHDT and CDR2 is FYEKMQ (reference sequence). V gave up 5 bases and J gave up 0 bases; unmatched junction bases: 5. The CDR3 has 15 residues. CDR3 nucleotides: TGTGCCAGCAGCCCTGGGACAGGGAGCTCCTACGAGCAGTACTTC. Translation gives CASSPGTGSSYEQYF.

The chain is built from TRBV19 and TRBJ2-3; TRBD1 matches 10 bases. The germline V gene encodes CDR1 LNHDA and CDR2 SQIVND (reference sequence). The CDR3 is 15 residues long. V shed 2 bases and J 10 bases; nucleotides not matched to a gene: 9. CDR3 protein: CASSIRAGQGRAQYF. In nucleotides, the CDR3 is TGTGCCAGTAGTATAAGGGCGGGACAGGGGCGGGCGCAGTATTTT. The complete variable domain, with remaining parts taken from reference TRBV19 and TRBJ2-3, reads DGGITQSPKYLFRKEGQNVTLSCEQNLNHDAMYWYRQDPGQGLRLIYYSQIVNDFQKGDIAEGYSVSREKKESFPLTVTSAQKNPTAFYLCASSIRAGQGRAQYFGPGTRLTVL.

Turning to this clone: Other DNA sequences from this sample encode an identical CDR3 as well. The rearrangement links TRBV6-5 to TRBJ2-5; tentatively, D is TRBD1 (6 bases). Matching the DNA end better, TRBJ2-7 makes the J call doubtful. This CDR3 contains 13 residues. CDR1 and CDR2 from the germline V gene are MNHEY and SVGAGI. DNA of the CDR3: TGTGCCAGCAGCCGCAGGGGTTCTTACGAGCAGTACTTC. Translating gives CASSRRGSYEQYF.

The rearrangement uses TRBV11-1 and TRBJ1-1; D not resolved. Germline V gene lookup returns CDR1 SGHAT and CDR2 FQDESV (reference sequence). The V gene lost 3 bases and the J gene lost 5 bases, with 10 bases spanning the gap. The CDR3 is 13 amino acids. The CDR3 DNA is TGTGCCAGCAGCTTCGGGAAGTTGACTGAAGCTTTCTTT. It is translated as CASSFGKLTEAFF.

The chain combines TRBV6-5 with TRBJ2-3; D may be TRBD2 (6 bases). The CDR3 extends over 15 amino acids. Germline lookup yields CDR1 MNHEY and CDR2 SVGAGI. The V end lost 6 bases, the J end lost 6 bases, and 19 bases lay between the germline ends. CDR3 bases: TGTGCCAGCAGGCCCCGGGACCCGGGAGAGGATACGCAGTATTTT. It translates to CASRPRDPGEDTQYF.

The chain couples TRBV5-1 to TRBJ2-3; 9 bases match TRBD1. In germline, CDR1 is SGHRS, CDR2 YFSETQ. The CDR3 sequence is 16 residues long. V gave up 4 bases and J gave up 4 bases; unmatched junction bases: 10. This CDR3 is CASSPLGQGTADTQYF. The DNA for the CDR3 is TGCGCCAGCAGCCCCCTGGGACAGGGTACCGCAGATACGCAGTATTTT.

This sequence joins TRBV9 and TRBJ2-7, with 11 nucleotides matching TRBD1. This CDR3 has 15 residues. Trimming cost V 4 bases and J 3 bases; bases outside gene matches: 6. CDR1 is SGDLS and CDR2 is YYNGEE in the germline V gene. Here the CDR3 DNA reads TGTGCCAGCAGCTTCAGGACAGGGGGCAACTACGAGCAGTACTTC. Translating gives CASSFRTGGNYEQYF. Full variable domain (remainder filled in from reference TRBV9 and TRBJ2-7): DSGVTQTPKHLITATGQRVTLRCSPRSGDLSVYWYQQSLDQGLQFLIQYYNGEERAKGNILERFSAQQFPDLHSELNLSSLELGDSALYFCASSFRTGGNYEQYFGPGTRLTVT.

This chain uses TRBV5-5 with TRBJ2-7; D possibly corresponds to TRBD2 (7 bases). The CDR3 is 16 amino acids. CDR1 and CDR2 (germline): SGHKS, YYEKEE (reference sequence). The ends were cut back, 4 bases at V and 0 bases at J, with 17 bases in the middle. In nucleotides, the CDR3 is TGTGCCAGCAGCGCTCAAGGGGGGGTCTCCTCCTACGAGCAGTACTTC. Translated, it gives CASSAQGGVSSYEQYF.

This clone has just a few counts. The V gene is TRBV2, the J gene TRBJ2-7; 7 positions agree with TRBD1. V shed 6 bases and J 3 bases; nucleotides not matched to a gene: 8. Per germline, CDR1 SNHLY and CDR2 FYNNEI. This CDR3 region has 14 residues. CDR3 sequence reads: CASRDRREVYEQYF. The CDR3 nucleotides are TGTGCCAGCAGGGACAGGCGTGAGGTCTACGAGCAGTACTTC.

The chain carries TRBV10-2 and TRBJ1-2; 7 positions match TRBD1. The trim removed 9 bases at V and 10 bases at J, leaving 14 bases unmatched. The CDR3 covers 13 residues. Germline-derived CDR1 and CDR2 are WSHSY and SAAADI. The CDR3 bases are TGCGCCAGTCTGGACCCCCGGGACAGAGCCTACACCTTC. Amino acid sequence: CASLDPRDRAYTF.

The chain uses TRBV5-8 and TRBJ2-2, with D uncertain. CDR1 is SGHTS and CDR2 is YDEGEE in the germline V gene. V gave up 1 base and J gave up 0 bases, with 7 bases separating them. There are 15 residues in the CDR3. The CDR3: CASSLLQTNTGELFF. In DNA, the CDR3 is TGTGCCAGCAGCTTGTTACAGACGAACACCGGGGAGCTGTTTTTT.

V usage is TRBV10-3 and J usage is TRBJ2-1; TRBD1 aligns across 7 bases. Germline CDR1 is ENHRY and CDR2 is SYGVKD. V trimming: 4 bases; J trimming: 6 bases; junction bases outside the gene matches: 12. The CDR3 consists of 16 residues. This CDR3 reads CAISGRTGGSINEQFF. The CDR3, as DNA: TGTGCCATCAGTGGGCGGACAGGCGGTAGTATCAATGAGCAGTTCTTC.

The chain joins TRBV21-1 to TRBJ2-1; the D call of TRBD2 is as the table states it, not checked on the DNA. TRBV21-1 is a pseudogene segment. CDR3 length: 12 amino acids. This chain's CDR3 is CASSKALEEQFF. In DNA form, the CDR3 reads TGTGCCAGCAGCAAAGCGCTAGAGGAGCAGTTCTTC.

The sample holds a few counts of this clone. The J gene is TRBJ2-7, the V gene TRBV19; 10 positions agree with TRBD2. The CDR3 runs to 14 residues. CDR1 and CDR2 from the germline V gene are LNHDA and SQIVND (reference sequence). J was trimmed by 5 bases and V by 9 bases; bases with no gene match: 10. CDR3 loop: CASGAGGPTHEQYF. The CDR3 nucleotides are TGTGCCAGCGGAGCGGGAGGGCCGACCCACGAGCAGTACTTC.

This clone was recorded only once. J is TRBJ2-1 and V is TRBV11-2; the match to TRBD2 covers 10 bases. V trimming: 3 bases; J trimming: 8 bases; junction bases outside the gene matches: 7. The CDR3 runs to 15 residues. Per germline, CDR1 SGHAT and CDR2 FQNNGV. This CDR3 is CASSFSSGRGDEQFF. CDR3 coding DNA: TGTGCCAGCAGCTTTTCGAGCGGGAGGGGCGATGAGCAGTTCTTC. Complete variable domain (other parts from reference TRBV11-2 and TRBJ2-1): EAGVAQSPRYKIIEKRQSVAFWCNPISGHATLYWYQQILGQGPKLLIQFQNNGVVDDSQLPKDRFSAERLKGVDSTLKIQPAKLEDSAVYLCASSFSSGRGDEQFFGPGTRLTVL.

This clone was counted a few times. The J gene is TRBJ2-7, the V gene TRBV11-2, with D maybe TRBD2 (5 bases). V lost 7 bases to trimming and J lost 2 bases, with 18 bases between them. Germline V lookup: CDR1 SGHAT, CDR2 FQNNGV. The CDR3 length is 15 residues. CDR3 in DNA: TGTGCCAGCAAATCCATACGGGGTCGCGCCTACGAGCAGTACTTC. Amino acid sequence: CASKSIRGRAYEQYF.

This clone was observed a handful of times. V and J are TRBV5-4 and TRBJ1-6; unclear D gene. Between the trimmed V and J ends, which lost 4 bases and 7 bases, there was a span of 12 bases. Germline-derived CDR1 and CDR2 are SGHNT and YYREEE (reference sequence). This CDR3 is 14 amino acids long. The DNA of the CDR3 is TGTGCCAGCAGCCTGGGGAGGAACAATTCACCCCTCCACTTT. It translates to CASSLGRNNSPLHF.

V is TRBV6-5 and J is TRBJ2-7, with no clear D. Trimming took 5 bases from V and 4 from J, leaving 12 bases between them. CDR3 length: 13 amino acids. Germline V CDR1 and CDR2: MNHEY, SVGAGI. Here the CDR3 reads CASSEGLRYEQYF. DNA for the CDR3: TGTGCCAGCAGTGAAGGTTTGAGGTACGAGCAGTACTTC.

A word on this clone: This sample also contains other DNA sequences that code for the same CDR3. The genes are TRBV2 and TRBJ2-7; a weak D match, TRBD2 (6 bases). Trimming pared 6 bases from V and 7 bases from J, leaving 13 bases between. The CDR3 consists of 12 residues. CDR1 is SNHLY, CDR2 FYNNEI, per germline. The CDR3 sequence is CASSDRRDEQYF. The CDR3 nucleotides are TGTGCCAGCAGCGATCGGCGGGATGAGCAGTACTTC.